What follows describes a single T cell receptor (beta chain). Its antigen is as yet unknown. Documented treatment: oral pan-JAK inhibitor, 5-10 mg twice daily. RNA extraction was followed by reverse transcription into cDNA, which acted as the sequencing template. The method was immunoSEQ multiplex PCR; TCRdb's version includes in-frame clones alone and lacks a portion of them. The sample carries about 290,000 clones, 58% recorded once. The sample is drawn from a study of CD8+ T cells in alopecia areata. Study outcomes and limitations: TCRs were shared less clearly across patients than in mice, possibly for HLA-related reasons.

The ends lost 6 bases at V and 0 bases at J; junction bases unmatched: 5. The CDR3 loop spans 17 amino acids. Germline lookup yields CDR1 MDHEN and CDR2 SYDVKM. The input for sequencing was CD4+ T cells sorted from blood, taken at week 24, from a patient treated with tofacitinib. The chain is built from TRBV28 and TRBJ2-4; 13 bases match TRBD2. The clonotype was recovered from a human donor with alopecia areata. CDR3 DNA: TGTGCCAGCAGCCGGACTAGCGGGGGACTAGCCAAAAACATTCAGTACTTC. This encodes CASSRTSGGLAKNIQYF.